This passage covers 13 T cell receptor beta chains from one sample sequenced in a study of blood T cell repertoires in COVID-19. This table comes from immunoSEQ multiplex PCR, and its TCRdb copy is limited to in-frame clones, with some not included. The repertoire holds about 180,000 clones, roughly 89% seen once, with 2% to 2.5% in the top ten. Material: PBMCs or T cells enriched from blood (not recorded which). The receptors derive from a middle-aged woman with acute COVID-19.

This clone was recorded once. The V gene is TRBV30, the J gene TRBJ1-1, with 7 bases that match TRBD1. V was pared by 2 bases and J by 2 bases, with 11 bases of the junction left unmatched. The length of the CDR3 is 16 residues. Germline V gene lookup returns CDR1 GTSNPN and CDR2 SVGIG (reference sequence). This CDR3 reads CAWSPSPGTVNTEAFF. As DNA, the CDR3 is TGTGCCTGGAGTCCCTCCCCAGGGACAGTAAACACTGAAGCTTTCTTT.

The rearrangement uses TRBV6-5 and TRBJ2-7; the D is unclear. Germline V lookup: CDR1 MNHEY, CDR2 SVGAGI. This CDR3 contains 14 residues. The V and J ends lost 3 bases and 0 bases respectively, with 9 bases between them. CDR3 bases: TGTGCCAGCAGTTATATGTCAGACTCCTACGAGCAGTACTTC. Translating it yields CASSYMSDSYEQYF.

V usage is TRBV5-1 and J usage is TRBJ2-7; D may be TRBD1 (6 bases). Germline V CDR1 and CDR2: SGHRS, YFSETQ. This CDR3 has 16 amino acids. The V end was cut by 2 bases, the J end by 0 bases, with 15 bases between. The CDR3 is CASSFISTGNSYEQYF. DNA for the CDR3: TGCGCCAGCAGCTTTATATCAACAGGGAACTCCTACGAGCAGTACTTC.

Here the CDR3 reads CAWRQDTEAFF. The CDR3 DNA follows: TGTGCCTGGCGCCAGGACACTGAAGCTTTCTTT. The chain couples TRBV30 to TRBJ1-1, with D hard to call. This CDR3 is 11 amino acids long. In germline, CDR1 is GTSNPN, CDR2 SVGIG (reference sequence). With 5 bases removed from V and 3 bases from J, the gap between germline ends came to 7 bases.

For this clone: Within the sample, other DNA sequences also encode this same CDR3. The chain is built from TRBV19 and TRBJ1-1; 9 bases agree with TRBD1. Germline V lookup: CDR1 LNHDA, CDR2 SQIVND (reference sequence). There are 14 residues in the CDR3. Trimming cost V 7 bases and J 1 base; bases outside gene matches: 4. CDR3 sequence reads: CASTLGQGNTEAFF. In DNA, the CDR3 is TGTGCCAGTACCCTGGGACAGGGGAACACTGAAGCTTTCTTT.

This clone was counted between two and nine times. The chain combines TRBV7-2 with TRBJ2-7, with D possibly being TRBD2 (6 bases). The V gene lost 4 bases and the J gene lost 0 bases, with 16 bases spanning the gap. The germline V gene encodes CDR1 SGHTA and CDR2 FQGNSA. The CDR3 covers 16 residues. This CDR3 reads CASSYGVAVSSYEQYF. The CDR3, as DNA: TGTGCCAGCAGCTATGGGGTAGCGGTAAGCTCCTACGAGCAGTACTTC.

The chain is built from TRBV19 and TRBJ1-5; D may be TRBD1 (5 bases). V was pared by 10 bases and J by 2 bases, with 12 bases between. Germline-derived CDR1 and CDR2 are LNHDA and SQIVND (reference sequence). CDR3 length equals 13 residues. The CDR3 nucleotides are TGTGCCACCCAGGGCCCGGGCAATCAGCCCCAGCATTTT. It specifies CATQGPGNQPQHF.

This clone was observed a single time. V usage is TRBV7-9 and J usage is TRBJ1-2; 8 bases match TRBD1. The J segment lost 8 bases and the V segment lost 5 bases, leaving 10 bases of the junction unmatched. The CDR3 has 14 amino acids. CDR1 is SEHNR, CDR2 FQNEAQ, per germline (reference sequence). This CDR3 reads CASSLSTGVGGYTF. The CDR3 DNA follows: TGTGCCAGCAGCCTCTCGACAGGGGTGGGGGGCTACACCTTC.

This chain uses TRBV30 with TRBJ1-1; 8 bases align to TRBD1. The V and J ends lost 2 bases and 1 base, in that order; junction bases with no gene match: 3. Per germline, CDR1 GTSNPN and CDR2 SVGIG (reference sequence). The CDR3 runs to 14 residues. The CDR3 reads CAWSLDRGNTEAFF. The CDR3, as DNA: TGTGCCTGGAGTCTCGACAGGGGGAACACTGAAGCTTTCTTT. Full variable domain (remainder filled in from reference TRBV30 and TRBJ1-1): SQTIHQWPATLVQPVGSPLSLECTVEGTSNPNLYWYRQAAGRGLQLLFYSVGIGQISSEVPQNLSASRPQDRQFILSSKKLLLSDSGFYLCAWSLDRGNTEAFFGQGTRLTVV.

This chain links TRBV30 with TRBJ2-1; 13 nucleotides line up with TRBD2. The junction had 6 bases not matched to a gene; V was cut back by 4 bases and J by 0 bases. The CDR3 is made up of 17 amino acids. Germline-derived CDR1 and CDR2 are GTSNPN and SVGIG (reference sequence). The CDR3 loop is CAWNPTSGRASYNEQFF. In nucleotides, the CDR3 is TGTGCCTGGAACCCAACTAGCGGGAGGGCCTCCTACAATGAGCAGTTCTTC.

This CDR3 reads CAWSLTRGYTF. For the CDR3, the DNA is TGTGCCTGGAGTCTCACCCGGGGCTACACCTTC. The chain recombines TRBV30 with TRBJ1-2; D not resolved. The V gene lost 2 bases and the J gene lost 8 bases, with 9 bases spanning the gap. The CDR3 consists of 11 residues. Germline values: CDR1 GTSNPN, CDR2 SVGIG (reference sequence). Looking up the rest from reference TRBV30 and TRBJ1-2 gives the full variable domain: SQTIHQWPATLVQPVGSPLSLECTVEGTSNPNLYWYRQAAGRGLQLLFYSVGIGQISSEVPQNLSASRPQDRQFILSSKKLLLSDSGFYLCAWSLTRGYTFGSGTRLTVV.

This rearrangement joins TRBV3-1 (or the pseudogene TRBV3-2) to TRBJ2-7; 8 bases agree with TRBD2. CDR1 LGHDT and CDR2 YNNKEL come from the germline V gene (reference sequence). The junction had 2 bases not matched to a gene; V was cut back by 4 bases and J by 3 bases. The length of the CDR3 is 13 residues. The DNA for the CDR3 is TGTGCCAGCAGCCCCCGGGGGGGCTACGAGCAGTACTTC. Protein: CASSPRGGYEQYF.

This CDR3 is CASSQKWGLAGPYEQYF. In DNA, the CDR3 is TGCGCCAGCAGCCAAAAGTGGGGACTAGCGGGGCCCTACGAGCAGTACTTC. The chain joins TRBV4-1 to TRBJ2-7; 13 positions agree with TRBD2. V lost 2 bases, J lost 2 bases, and 6 bases stayed unmatched. The CDR3 has 17 amino acids. Looked up from germline, CDR1 is MGHRA and CDR2 is YSYEKL.